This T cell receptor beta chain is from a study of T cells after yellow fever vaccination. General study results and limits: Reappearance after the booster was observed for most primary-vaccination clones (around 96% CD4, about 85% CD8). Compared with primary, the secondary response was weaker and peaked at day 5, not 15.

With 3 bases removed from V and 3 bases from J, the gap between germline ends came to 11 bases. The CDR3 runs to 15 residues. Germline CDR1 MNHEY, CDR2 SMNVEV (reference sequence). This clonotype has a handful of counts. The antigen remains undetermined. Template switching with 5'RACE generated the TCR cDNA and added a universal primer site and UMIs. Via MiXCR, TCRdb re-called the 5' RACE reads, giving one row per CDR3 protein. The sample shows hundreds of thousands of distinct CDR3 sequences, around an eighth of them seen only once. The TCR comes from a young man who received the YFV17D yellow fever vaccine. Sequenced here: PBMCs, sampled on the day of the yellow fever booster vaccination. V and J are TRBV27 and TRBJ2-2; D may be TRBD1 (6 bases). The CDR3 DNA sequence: TGTGCCAGCAGTTTCTTACAGGGCCACACCGGGGAGCTGTTTTTT. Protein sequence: CASSFLQGHTGELFF.